This T cell receptor beta chain appears in the sequencing data of a study of molecular identifiers for immune sequencing clone quantification. Study-wide background: Five aliquots were made in replicates from the RNA of approximately 20,000 or 98,000 naive CD8 cells, and four were sequenced.

Every naive CD8 library was made from between roughly 17,000 and 1,100,000 sorted cells with 10%, 30% or 50% RNA. MiXCR was run by TCRdb on the PCR reads, yielding one entry per CDR3 protein. The sample carries about 630,000 distinct CDR3 sequences, about 25% recorded once. V was trimmed by 6 bases and J by 3 bases, leaving 11 bases between them. This CDR3 is built from 13 residues. Per the germline V gene, CDR1 is SQVTM and CDR2 is ANQGSEA. Sequencing used naive CD8+ T cells from blood, with Jurkat cell RNA spiked in. As for subset: FACS-sorted CD8+CD4-CCR7+CD45RA+ naive T cells. This receptor was obtained from a human donor in good health. Some libraries in this study had Jurkat cell RNA spiked in. This sequence joins TRBV29-1 and TRBJ1-4; D is perhaps TRBD1 (6 bases). The CDR3 DNA is TGCAGCGTACAGGGCGGGTCTAATGAAAAACTGTTTTTT. Translating gives CSVQGGSNEKLFF.